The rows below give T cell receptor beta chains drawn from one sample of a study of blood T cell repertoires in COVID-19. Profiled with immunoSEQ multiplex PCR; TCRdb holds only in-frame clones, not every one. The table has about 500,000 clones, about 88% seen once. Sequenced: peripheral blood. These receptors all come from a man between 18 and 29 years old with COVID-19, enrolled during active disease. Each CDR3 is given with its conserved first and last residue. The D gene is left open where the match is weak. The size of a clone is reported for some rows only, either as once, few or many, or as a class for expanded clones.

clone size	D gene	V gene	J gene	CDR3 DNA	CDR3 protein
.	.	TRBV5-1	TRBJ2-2	TGCGCCAGCAGCCGGACCACGGGAGACGCGAACACCGGGGAGCTGTTTTTT	CASSRTTGDANTGELFF
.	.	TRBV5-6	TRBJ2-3	TGTGCCAGCAGCAGCAGGGAGGTTGGTACAGATACGCAGTATTTT	CASSSREVGTDTQYF
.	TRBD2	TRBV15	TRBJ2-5	TGTGCCACCAGCGGCGGACTAGCCGCAGAGACCCAGTACTTC	CATSGGLAAETQYF
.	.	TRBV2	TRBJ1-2	TGTGCCAGCAGTGAAGAAACACGGGGTGGCTACACCTTC	CASSEETRGGYTF
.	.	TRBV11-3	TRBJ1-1	TGTGCCAGCAGCTTAAATGGACAGAACACTGAAGCTTTCTTT	CASSLNGQNTEAFF
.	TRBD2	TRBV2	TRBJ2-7	TGTGCCAGCGATCGGGGACTAACCTACGAGCAGTACTTC	CASDRGLTYEQYF
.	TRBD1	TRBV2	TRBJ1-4	TGTGCCAGCAGCGAAATGACAGGGGGTGGTGAAAAACTGTTTTTT	CASSEMTGGGEKLFF
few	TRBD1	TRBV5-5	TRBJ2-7	TGTGCCAGCAGCTTGCGGGCCGGACAGGTAGACGAGCAGTACTTC	CASSLRAGQVDEQYF
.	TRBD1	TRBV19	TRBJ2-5	TGTGCCAGTAGTATGACAGGGGGCGGTGGACAGACCCAGTACTTC	CASSMTGGGGQTQYF
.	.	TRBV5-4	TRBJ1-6	TGTGCCAGCAGTATAAATAACGGGATCAATTCACCCCTCCACTTT	CASSINNGINSPLHF
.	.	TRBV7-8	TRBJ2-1	TGTGCCAGCAGCGGCTGGACAGCTATCAATGAGCAGTTCTTC	CASSGWTAINEQFF
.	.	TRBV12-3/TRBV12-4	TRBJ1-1	TGTGCCAGTTATAGGGACTCCGGGGCTGAAGCTTTCTTT	CASYRDSGAEAFF
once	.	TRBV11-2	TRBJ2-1	TGTGCCAGCAGCAGAGTAAGCGATGAGCAGTTCTTC	CASSRVSDEQFF
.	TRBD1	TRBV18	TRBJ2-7	TGTGCCAGCTCACCATTGGGACAGGGGTGGGGCAGCTCCTACGAGCAGTACTTC	CASSPLGQGWGSSYEQYF
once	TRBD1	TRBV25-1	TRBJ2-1	TGTGCCAGCACCACCGGACAGGCCCGGAGCTCCTACAATGAGCAGTTCTTC	CASTTGQARSSYNEQFF
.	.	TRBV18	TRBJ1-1	TGTGCCTCATCAGTGGGTGACAGCACTGAAGCTTTCTTT	CASSVGDSTEAFF
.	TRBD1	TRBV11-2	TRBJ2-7	TGTGCCAGCAGCTTATGGACAGGGATTGCCCACGAGCAGTACTTC	CASSLWTGIAHEQYF
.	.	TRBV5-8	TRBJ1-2	TGTGCCAGCAGACAAACAGGATCTAACTATGGCTACACCTTC	CASRQTGSNYGYTF
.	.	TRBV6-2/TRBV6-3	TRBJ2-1	TGTGCCAGCAGTTACTCGAGACTAGTGAATGAGCAGTTCTTC	CASSYSRLVNEQFF
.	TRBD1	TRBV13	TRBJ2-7	TGTGCCAGCAGCAGGGACAGGTCCTACGAGCAGTACTTC	CASSRDRSYEQYF
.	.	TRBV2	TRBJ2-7	TGTGCCAGCAGTGAAACAGGGAGCTCCTACGAGCAGTACTTC	CASSETGSSYEQYF
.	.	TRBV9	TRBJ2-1	TGTGCCAGCAGCGTAGTGCCTAGCTTCTCCCCTGTAAGCTCCTACAATGAGCAGTTCTTC	CASSVVPSFSPVSSYNEQFF
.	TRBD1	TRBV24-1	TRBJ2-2	TGTGCCACCAGTGACCCCCCGGGACAGGGTAGCGGGAACACCGGGGAGCTGTTTTTT	CATSDPPGQGSGNTGELFF
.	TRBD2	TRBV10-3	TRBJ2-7	TGTGCCATCAGACCACTAGCGGGAGACCACGAGCAGTACTTC	CAIRPLAGDHEQYF
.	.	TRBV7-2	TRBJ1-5	TGTGCCAGCAGCATAAGGGGCACCGCAGCCTATAGCAATCAGCCCCAGCATTTT	CASSIRGTAAYSNQPQHF
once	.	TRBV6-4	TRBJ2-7	TGTGCCAGCAGTGACGCAGGGTTGGGAGAGCAGTACTTC	CASSDAGLGEQYF
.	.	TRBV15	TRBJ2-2	TGTGCCACCAGCAGAGAGACAGTCCCAAACACCGGGGAGCTGTTTTTT	CATSRETVPNTGELFF
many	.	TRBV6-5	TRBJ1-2	TGTGCCAGCAGTTTGGCCCCACAGGGCAGCTATGGCTACACCTTC	CASSLAPQGSYGYTF
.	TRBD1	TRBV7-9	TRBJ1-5	TGTGCCAGTGCGACAGGGGGATCAAGTCAGCCCCAGCATTTT	CASATGGSSQPQHF
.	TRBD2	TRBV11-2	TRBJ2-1	TGTGCCAGCAGCTTAGGGATACCGGGACTAGCGGGGGATGACAATGAGCAGTTCTTC	CASSLGIPGLAGDDNEQFF
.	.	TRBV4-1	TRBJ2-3	TGCGCCAGCAGCCAAGAATCCAGGGACACAGATACGCAGTATTTT	CASSQESRDTDTQYF